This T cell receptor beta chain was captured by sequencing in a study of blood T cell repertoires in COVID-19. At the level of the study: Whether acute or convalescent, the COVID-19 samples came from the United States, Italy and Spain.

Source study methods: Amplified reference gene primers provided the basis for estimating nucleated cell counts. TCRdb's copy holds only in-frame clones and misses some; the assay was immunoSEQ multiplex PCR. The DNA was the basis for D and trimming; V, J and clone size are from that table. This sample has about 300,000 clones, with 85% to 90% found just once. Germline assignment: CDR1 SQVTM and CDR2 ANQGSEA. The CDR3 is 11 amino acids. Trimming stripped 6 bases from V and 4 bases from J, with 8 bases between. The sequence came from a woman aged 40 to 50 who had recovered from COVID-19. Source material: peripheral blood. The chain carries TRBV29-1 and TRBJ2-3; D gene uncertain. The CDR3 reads CSVPQADTQYF. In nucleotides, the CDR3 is TGCAGCGTCCCCCAGGCAGATACGCAGTATTTT.